The 27 T cell receptor beta chains below were found in one sample sequenced in a study of blood T cell repertoires in COVID-19. Generated by immunoSEQ multiplex PCR, the TCRdb table keeps only in-frame clones and is missing some. This table holds about 200,000 clones, about 82% found once. Specimen: peripheral blood. Every receptor here comes from a woman in her seventies with COVID-19, enrolled during active disease.

In this sample, this clone turned up a few times. The chain uses TRBV2 and TRBJ1-2; 10 bases line up with TRBD1. The junction had 7 bases not matched to a gene; V was cut back by 8 bases and J by 7 bases. CDR1 and CDR2 from the germline V gene are SNHLY and FYNNEI. This CDR3 has 13 residues. The DNA of the CDR3 is TGTGCCAGCCTCCGACAGGGGGCTTCTGGCTACACCTTC. Protein product: CASLRQGASGYTF.

The J gene is TRBJ1-4, the V gene TRBV14; D may be TRBD1 (6 bases). The germline V and J ends were trimmed by 6 bases and 6 bases, with 14 bases remaining between them. The CDR3 runs 14 residues. Germline lookup yields CDR1 SGHDN and CDR2 FVKESK. CDR3 DNA sequence: TGTGCCAGCAGGCGCGGTGGGGGCTATGAAAAACTGTTTTTT. Translated, it gives CASRRGGGYEKLFF.

This rearrangement joins TRBV4-3 to TRBJ2-7, with D tentatively TRBD2 (6 bases). Looked up from germline, CDR1 is LGHNA and CDR2 is YSLEER. V gave up 1 base and J gave up 4 bases, with 8 bases separating them. The CDR3 runs to 13 residues. CDR3 in DNA: TGCGCCAGCAGCCAAGGTGGGACTTACGAGCAGTACTTC. It yields the protein CASSQGGTYEQYF.

The chain combines TRBV10-2 with TRBJ2-7; tentative D call: TRBD2 (7 bases). CDR1 and CDR2 from the germline V gene are WSHSY and SAAADI. This CDR3 comprises 16 residues. With 6 bases removed from V and 7 bases from J, the gap between germline ends came to 25 bases. This CDR3 is CASRGGGEFSIQEQYF. In DNA, the CDR3 is TGCGCCAGCAGAGGGGGGGGCGAGTTTTCCATCCAGGAGCAGTACTTC.

The V and J genes are TRBV4-2 and TRBJ2-1, with 9 bases fitting TRBD1. CDR1 and CDR2 from the germline V gene are LGHNA and YNFKEQ. The CDR3 length is 20 residues. Trimming took 1 base from V and 4 from J; bases not matched to a gene: 17. The CDR3 spells CASSQASGTGNWGSYNEQFF. DNA for the CDR3: TGTGCCAGCAGCCAAGCGTCCGGGACAGGGAACTGGGGGTCGTACAATGAGCAGTTCTTC.

This rearrangement joins TRBV6-2 or TRBV6-3 to TRBJ2-7, with 14 bases that match TRBD2. J was trimmed by 5 bases and V by 3 bases; bases with no gene match: 6. This CDR3 region has 16 residues. CDR1 and CDR2 from the germline V gene are MNHEY and SVGEGT. The CDR3 is CASSYDGTSGSHEQYF. DNA of the CDR3: TGTGCCAGCAGTTATGACGGGACTAGCGGGAGCCACGAGCAGTACTTC.

The chain couples TRBV28 to TRBJ1-4, with 8 positions matching TRBD1. This CDR3 spans 15 amino acids. From germline, CDR1 is MDHEN and CDR2 SYDVKM. After removal of 6 bases from V and 8 bases from J, the junction contained 11 bases not matched to a gene. The CDR3, as DNA: TGTGCCAGCAGGGAATCTGGACAGGGTCGGGAAAAACTGTTTTTT. Its protein product is CASRESGQGREKLFF.

This chain uses TRBV2 with TRBJ1-1, with D maybe TRBD1 (5 bases). The V and J ends lost 0 bases and 10 bases respectively, with 15 bases between them. This CDR3 has 14 amino acids. The germline V gene encodes CDR1 SNHLY and CDR2 FYNNEI. The DNA for the CDR3 is TGTGCCAGCAGTGAAGCGGTCTCGGGGAGGGGAGCTTTCTTT. Protein sequence: CASSEAVSGRGAFF.

The rearrangement links TRBV27 to TRBJ1-2, with TRBD1 matching over 7 bases. The length of the CDR3 is 18 residues. Germline CDR1 MNHEY, CDR2 SMNVEV (reference sequence). V shed 5 bases, J shed 0 bases, and the junction held 15 bases outside the gene matches. CDR3 DNA: TGTGCCAGCAGTGTCGCGCCCCCTCGACAGGGTGCTAACTATGGCTACACCTTC. Its translation: CASSVAPPRQGANYGYTF.

This sequence joins TRBV23-1 and TRBJ1-1, with TRBD1 matching 7 bases. TRBV23-1 is filed as an ORF, its function uncertain. V lost 3 bases, J lost 7 bases, and 11 bases stayed unmatched. This CDR3 has 15 amino acids. As DNA, the CDR3 is TGCGCCAGCAGTCATTGGGGACAGCCCCAGGGTGAAGCTTTCTTT. Residues: CASSHWGQPQGEAFF.

The chain couples TRBV12-3 or TRBV12-4 to TRBJ1-2; D unresolved. The CDR3 contains 13 residues. The V gene lost 3 bases and the J gene lost 3 bases, with 8 bases spanning the gap. The CDR3 nucleotides read TGTGCCAGCAGTTTCGGGGATGACTATGGCTACACCTTC. This sequence encodes CASSFGDDYGYTF.

The CDR3: CASSREQGTEAFF. DNA for the CDR3: TGTGCCAGCAGTCGAGAGCAGGGTACTGAAGCTTTCTTT. The chain carries TRBV6-4 and TRBJ1-1, with D possibly TRBD1 on 5 matching bases. The CDR3 consists of 13 residues. CDR1 is MRHNA, CDR2 SNTAGT, per germline. V dropped 5 bases and J dropped 5 bases, with 12 bases sitting between them.

The rearrangement uses TRBV7-3 and TRBJ2-1; 11 nucleotides match TRBD2. Germline-derived CDR1 and CDR2 are SGHTA and FQGTGA. This CDR3 has 15 residues. V was clipped by 5 bases and J by 7 bases; unmatched bases: 7. CDR3 residues: CASSPLAGGPNEQFF. The DNA for the CDR3 is TGTGCCAGCAGCCCTTTAGCGGGAGGGCCGAATGAGCAGTTCTTC. Based on the CDR3 plus reference TRBV7-3 and TRBJ2-1, the full variable domain is GAGVSQTPSNKVTEKGKYVELRCDPISGHTALYWYRQSLGQGPEFLIYFQGTGAADDSGLPNDRFFAVRPEGSVSTLKIQRTERGDSAVYLCASSPLAGGPNEQFFGPGTRLTVL.

This clone has a handful of counts. V usage is TRBV7-8 and J usage is TRBJ1-2; TRBD1 might be the D (5 bases). The CDR3 consists of 15 residues. Trimming took 3 bases from V and 8 from J, leaving 19 bases between them. The V gene's germline CDR1 is SGHVS and CDR2 FQNEAQ. The CDR3, as DNA: TGTGCCAGCAGCTTTTTACAGGCGCCACAACGGGGCTACACCTTC. Amino acids: CASSFLQAPQRGYTF.

V usage is TRBV6-5 and J usage is TRBJ2-7; 13 positions match TRBD2. The CDR3 has 15 residues. The germline CDR1 and CDR2 sequences are MNHEY and SVGAGI. V gave up 6 bases and J gave up 2 bases; unmatched junction bases: 4. CDR3 in amino acids: CASRGTSGIPYEQYF. The CDR3 nucleotides read TGTGCCAGCAGGGGGACTAGCGGGATTCCCTACGAGCAGTACTTC.

This clone came up once. This sequence joins TRBV29-1 and TRBJ1-1; D is possibly TRBD1 (6 bases). This CDR3 has 13 amino acids. Trimming took 7 bases from V and 1 from J, leaving 13 bases between them. Germline V lookup: CDR1 SQVTM, CDR2 ANQGSEA. CDR3 in DNA: TGCAGCGGCGGACAGATTGCGAACACTGAAGCTTTCTTT. This codes for CSGGQIANTEAFF.

The rearrangement links TRBV6-5 to TRBJ1-1, with D uncertain. V lost 2 bases to trimming and J lost 1 base, with 5 bases between them. This CDR3 has 13 residues. Per germline, CDR1 MNHEY and CDR2 SVGAGI. The CDR3 DNA reads TGTGCCAGCAGTTACAAGAGGAACACTGAAGCTTTCTTT. It yields the protein CASSYKRNTEAFF.

The gene calls are TRBV28 and TRBJ2-1, with TRBD2 matching over 9 bases. V was pared by 5 bases and J by 4 bases, with 9 bases of the junction left unmatched. Germline CDR1 is MDHEN and CDR2 is SYDVKM. This CDR3 has 16 amino acids. This chain's CDR3 is CASSTRTSEKYNEQFF. CDR3 in DNA: TGTGCCAGCAGTACCAGGACTAGCGAAAAATACAATGAGCAGTTCTTC.

This clone showed up just a few times. The chain joins TRBV9 to TRBJ1-5, with TRBD1 identical over 7 bases. Trimming at V came to 5 bases and at J to 0 bases, leaving 5 bases not matched to a gene. Germline loops: CDR1 SGDLS, CDR2 YYNGEE. This CDR3 spans 15 amino acids. The CDR3 protein is CASSRQGNSNQPQHF. CDR3 in DNA: TGTGCCAGCAGTCGACAGGGAAATAGCAATCAGCCCCAGCATTTT.

The V gene is TRBV10-3, the J gene TRBJ1-2; D possibly corresponds to TRBD1 (5 bases). The V gene's germline CDR1 is ENHRY and CDR2 SYGVKD. Trimming pared 2 bases from V and 2 bases from J, leaving 6 bases between. The CDR3 consists of 13 residues. As DNA, the CDR3 is TGTGCCATCAGTGAGGCAGGGAACTATGGCTACACCTTC. Translating it yields CAISEAGNYGYTF.

The rearrangement links TRBV27 to TRBJ1-5; D gene unclear. Between the trimmed V and J ends, which lost 5 bases and 4 bases, there was a span of 6 bases. The CDR3 contains 12 residues. CDR1 is MNHEY, CDR2 SMNVEV, per germline (reference sequence). The CDR3 DNA follows: TGTGCCAGCAGTCCCTTTAATCAGCCCCAGCATTTT. Protein: CASSPFNQPQHF.

The chain employs TRBV2 and TRBJ2-1; D unclear. V dropped 6 bases and J dropped 11 bases, with 14 bases sitting between them. Germline loops: CDR1 SNHLY, CDR2 FYNNEI. The CDR3 is made up of 12 amino acids. CDR3 bases: TGTGCCAGCAGAAGCTACGAGCTTAAGCAGTTCTTC. Its translation: CASRSYELKQFF. Full variable domain (rest looked up from reference TRBV2 and TRBJ2-1): EPEVTQTPSHQVTQMGQEVILRCVPISNHLYFYWYRQILGQKVEFLVSFYNNEISEKSEIFDDQFSVERPDGSNFTLKIRSTKLEDSAMYFCASRSYELKQFFGPGTRLTVL.

As regards this clone: The same CDR3 can be traced to other DNA sequences in this sample. The chain carries TRBV2 and TRBJ2-7; 9 positions match TRBD1. The CDR3 spans 14 residues. The germline CDR1 and CDR2 sequences are SNHLY and FYNNEI. J was trimmed by 4 bases and V by 6 bases; bases with no gene match: 7. The CDR3 bases are TGTGCCAGCAGCAGAGGACAGGGGTCGTACGAGCAGTACTTC. This codes for CASSRGQGSYEQYF.

J is TRBJ1-1 and V is TRBV9; D gene ambiguous. The CDR3 contains 15 residues. V was trimmed by 2 bases and J by 0 bases, leaving 11 bases between them. Germline CDR1 is SGDLS and CDR2 is YYNGEE. The CDR3 DNA is TGTGCCAGCAGCGTGGGTCAGGCCATGAACACTGAAGCTTTCTTT. Amino acid sequence: CASSVGQAMNTEAFF. The full variable domain, its missing parts supplied by reference TRBV9 and TRBJ1-1, is DSGVTQTPKHLITATGQRVTLRCSPRSGDLSVYWYQQSLDQGLQFLIQYYNGEERAKGNILERFSAQQFPDLHSELNLSSLELGDSALYFCASSVGQAMNTEAFFGQGTRLTVV.

The chain carries TRBV7-8 and TRBJ1-3; no firm D call. V was clipped by 2 bases and J by 2 bases, with 16 bases between them. CDR3 size: 17 residues. From germline, CDR1 is SGHVS and CDR2 FQNEAQ. The DNA for the CDR3 is TGTGCCAGCAGCTTAACCGGACGAAGAGGGACTGGAAACACCATATATTTT. Its protein product is CASSLTGRRGTGNTIYF.

The chain combines TRBV6-5 with TRBJ2-4, with D tentatively TRBD1 (6 bases). CDR3 size: 13 residues. Germline assignment: CDR1 MNHEY and CDR2 SVGAGI. Between the trimmed V and J ends, which lost 5 bases and 6 bases, there was a span of 11 bases. CDR3 coding DNA: TGTGCCAGCAGTCCCCTACAGGGAAACATTCAGTACTTC. Translation: CASSPLQGNIQYF.

This chain connects TRBV7-2 to TRBJ2-7, with 9 positions matching TRBD1. The CDR3 spans 15 residues. Germline loops: CDR1 SGHTA, CDR2 FQGNSA. The trim removed 1 base at V and 5 bases at J, leaving 6 bases unmatched. In nucleotides, the CDR3 is TGTGCCAGCAGCTTAGGACAGGGGGTACGAAACGAGCAGTACTTC. It codes for CASSLGQGVRNEQYF.